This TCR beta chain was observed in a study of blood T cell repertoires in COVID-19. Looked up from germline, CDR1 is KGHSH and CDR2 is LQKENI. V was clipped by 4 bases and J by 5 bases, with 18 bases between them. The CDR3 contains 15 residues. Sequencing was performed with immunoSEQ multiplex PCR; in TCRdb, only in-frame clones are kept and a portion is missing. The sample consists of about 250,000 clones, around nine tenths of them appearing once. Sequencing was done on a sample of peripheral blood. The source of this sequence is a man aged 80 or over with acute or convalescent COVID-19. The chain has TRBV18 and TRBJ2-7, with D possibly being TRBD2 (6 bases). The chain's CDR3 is CASSQLLEGPNEQYF. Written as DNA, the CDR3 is TGTGCCAGCTCACAACTACTGGAGGGGCCGAACGAGCAGTACTTC.